Only a few counts were recorded for the clone carrying this T cell receptor (beta chain). What it binds is unknown. The data are from a study of cytomegalovirus exposure and HLA in healthy donors. Study conclusions and caveats: Many donors shared some public TCRs, even though most TCR sequences were rare.

It was with 60 Vbeta and 13 Jbeta primers that the PCR ran. The table came from immunoSEQ multiplex PCR; TCRdb's copy has only in-frame clones and leaves some out. The data show roughly 240,000 clones, around 80% seen once. This CDR3 has 13 amino acids. From germline, CDR1 is SGHNT and CDR2 YYREEE (reference sequence). Trimming cost V 5 bases and J 6 bases; bases outside gene matches: 4. The source is a boy aged 5-17 years in good health and CMV-seronegative. Sequencing was carried out using PBMCs. The chain combines TRBV5-4 with TRBJ2-2, with 7 bases lining up with TRBD1. The CDR3 DNA reads as TGTGCCAGCAGGGAGACAGGGTCCGGGGAGCTGTTTTTT. This codes for CASRETGSGELFF.